This entry lists 29 T cell receptor beta chains sequenced from one sample in a study of blood T cell repertoires in COVID-19. The assay was immunoSEQ multiplex PCR, and TCRdb's table has in-frame clones only and misses some. The data hold 190,000 or so clones, with 85% to 90% observed a single time. The sequenced material came from PBMCs or T cells enriched from blood (not recorded which). Receptors were obtained from a man between 25 and 39 years old who had recovered from COVID-19.

V usage is TRBV30 and J usage is TRBJ1-1; D unresolved. Germline CDR1 and CDR2: GTSNPN and SVGIG (reference sequence). The CDR3 contains 14 residues. V lost 6 bases to trimming and J lost 4 bases, with 18 bases between them. CDR3 loop: CACLGLGAGTEAFF. The CDR3 nucleotides are TGTGCCTGCCTAGGACTCGGAGCTGGCACTGAAGCTTTCTTT.

The V gene is TRBV28, the J gene TRBJ2-7, with 7 bases lining up with TRBD1. CDR1 is MDHEN, CDR2 SYDVKM, per germline. V trimming: 5 bases; J trimming: 4 bases; junction bases outside the gene matches: 8. There are 14 residues in the CDR3. CDR3 bases: TGTGCCAGCAGTAGGCGACAGGGCACGTACGAGCAGTACTTC. Translated: CASSRRQGTYEQYF.

The rearrangement joins TRBV9 to TRBJ1-4; D is unclear. The CDR3 has 14 amino acids. Deletions cut 6 bases from V and 4 bases from J, with 13 bases between. The germline gives CDR1 SGDLS, CDR2 YYNGEE. The CDR3 spells CASTARGNNEKLFF. CDR3 DNA: TGTGCCAGCACGGCTCGCGGAAATAATGAAAAACTGTTTTTT.

The J gene is TRBJ2-1, the V gene TRBV5-6; 12 bases are a match to TRBD2. Unmatched junction bases numbered 9, after V lost 5 bases and J lost 0 bases. The CDR3 totals 18 residues. Germline assignment: CDR1 SGHDT and CDR2 YYEEEE. For the CDR3, the DNA is TGTGCCAGCAGGAGGGCACTAGCGGGGGGTAGCTCCTACAATGAGCAGTTCTTC. It is translated as CASRRALAGGSSYNEQFF.

The genes are TRBV11-3 and TRBJ2-2; no clear D gene. The CDR3 is made up of 15 amino acids. Per germline, CDR1 SGHNT and CDR2 YENEEA. V was pared by 1 base and J by 1 base, with 7 bases between. CDR3 sequence reads: CASSLGGQNTGELFF. DNA for the CDR3: TGTGCCAGCAGCTTAGGAGGCCAGAACACCGGGGAGCTGTTTTTT. The full variable domain, rest sourced from reference TRBV11-3 and TRBJ2-2, is EAGVVQSPRYKIIEKKQPVAFWCNPISGHNTLYWYLQNLGQGPELLIRYENEEAVDDSQLPKDRFSAERLKGVDSTLKIQPAELGDSAVYLCASSLGGQNTGELFFGEGSRLTVL.

The J gene is TRBJ1-1, the V gene TRBV7-9; 8 positions agree with TRBD1. Germline-derived CDR1 and CDR2 are SEHNR and FQNEAQ (reference sequence). Losses at the gene ends were 4 bases for V and 6 bases for J; bases not matched to a gene: 10. The CDR3 runs to 15 residues. DNA of the CDR3: TGTGCCAGCAGCTCATGGACATCAGGGGGCTCTGAAGCTTTCTTT. This encodes CASSSWTSGGSEAFF.

The chain recombines TRBV5-6 with TRBJ1-2, with D tentatively TRBD1 (5 bases). V was pared by 5 bases and J by 5 bases, with 19 bases between. Germline V gene sequence: CDR1 SGHDT, CDR2 YYEEEE. The CDR3 sequence is 15 residues long. The CDR3 DNA follows: TGTGCCAGCAGTGTAAACACAGGTCTGGGGTATGGCTACACCTTC. As protein: CASSVNTGLGYGYTF.

The chain joins TRBV7-7 to TRBJ2-5; 12 bases are shared with TRBD2. V shed 5 bases, J shed 5 bases, and the junction held 9 bases outside the gene matches. Germline loops: CDR1 SSHAT, CDR2 FNYEAQ (reference sequence). The CDR3 runs 16 residues. The CDR3 here is CASSRSTSGGRETQYF. For the CDR3, the DNA is TGTGCCAGCAGCCGATCGACTAGCGGGGGAAGGGAGACCCAGTACTTC.

This chain links TRBV7-2 with TRBJ1-5; the D is unclear. CDR3 length equals 14 residues. Germline values: CDR1 SGHTA, CDR2 FQGNSA. Trimming removed 1 base from V and 5 bases from J, with 9 bases in between. The CDR3 DNA is TGTGCCAGCAGCTTAGGCCCCGCGGATCAGCCCCAGCATTTT. This sequence encodes CASSLGPADQPQHF.

This clone occurred once. This chain connects TRBV19 to TRBJ1-1, with a possible D match to TRBD1 (6 bases). Germline lookup yields CDR1 LNHDA and CDR2 SQIVND (reference sequence). V lost 2 bases, J lost 1 base, and 11 bases lay in between. The CDR3 consists of 15 residues. The CDR3, as DNA: TGTGCCAGTAGTATACTTCCGGGACAGAACACTGAAGCTTTCTTT. Translation: CASSILPGQNTEAFF. The complete variable domain, with remaining parts taken from reference TRBV19 and TRBJ1-1, reads DGGITQSPKYLFRKEGQNVTLSCEQNLNHDAMYWYRQDPGQGLRLIYYSQIVNDFQKGDIAEGYSVSREKKESFPLTVTSAQKNPTAFYLCASSILPGQNTEAFFGQGTRLTVV.

The chain uses TRBV7-6 and TRBJ1-5; 9 bases are a match to TRBD1. V trimming: 5 bases; J trimming: 10 bases; junction bases outside the gene matches: 6. The germline V gene has CDR1 SGHVS and CDR2 FNYEAQ. This CDR3 is built from 13 residues. The DNA of the CDR3 is TGTGCCAGCAGCCTTACAGGGGGCGAACCCCAGCATTTT. Amino acids: CASSLTGGEPQHF.

The rearrangement links TRBV9 to TRBJ2-5; 11 bases match TRBD1. Germline CDR1 is SGDLS and CDR2 is YYNGEE. The trim removed 3 bases at V and 5 bases at J, leaving 6 bases unmatched. This CDR3 comprises 15 residues. The CDR3 DNA follows: TGTGCCAGCAGCGCTGGGACAGGGGGTCGGGAGACCCAGTACTTC. The encoded protein is CASSAGTGGRETQYF.

This sequence joins TRBV5-1 and TRBJ1-1, with D unclear. Looked up from germline, CDR1 is SGHRS and CDR2 is YFSETQ. The CDR3 spans 15 residues. The V end was cut by 4 bases, the J end by 0 bases, with 13 bases between. In DNA form, the CDR3 reads TGCGCCAGCAGCCATAAAGGAGGCGTGAACACTGAAGCTTTCTTT. It encodes CASSHKGGVNTEAFF. The whole variable domain, filled in from reference TRBV5-1 and TRBJ1-1, reads KAGVTQTPRYLIKTRGQQVTLSCSPISGHRSVSWYQQTPGQGLQFLFEYFSETQRNKGNFPGRFSGRQFSNSRSEMNVSTLELGDSALYLCASSHKGGVNTEAFFGQGTRLTVV.

This sequence joins TRBV19 and TRBJ2-7; 7 nucleotides agree with TRBD1. Trimming removed 3 bases from V and 4 bases from J; junction bases left unmatched: 9. Germline V gene data show CDR1 as LNHDA and CDR2 as SQIVND (reference sequence). CDR3 length equals 15 residues. The DNA of the CDR3 is TGTGCCAGTAGTATGGCAGAGGGGGCTGGATACGAGCAGTACTTC. The encoded protein is CASSMAEGAGYEQYF.

The chain links TRBV3-1 (or the pseudogene TRBV3-2) to TRBJ2-4; D is perhaps TRBD1 (6 bases). In germline, CDR1 is LGHDT, CDR2 YNNKEL (reference sequence). There are 15 residues in the CDR3. The ends were cut back, 0 bases at V and 6 bases at J, with 12 bases in the middle. DNA for the CDR3: TGTGCCAGCAGCCAAGATAGGGGGATAGGAAACATTCAGTACTTC. This codes for CASSQDRGIGNIQYF.

Regarding this clone: This specimen includes other DNA sequences encoding the same CDR3. V and J are TRBV4-3 and TRBJ2-2, with D unresolved. CDR1 and CDR2 from the germline V gene are LGHNA and YSLEER. The CDR3 spans 14 residues. Trimming removed 1 base from V and 1 base from J, with 4 bases in between. DNA of the CDR3: TGCGCCAGCAGCCAAGCTCGGAACACCGGGGAGCTGTTTTTT. Amino acids: CASSQARNTGELFF.

The chain uses TRBV10-2 and TRBJ2-7; D not resolved. The germline CDR1 and CDR2 sequences are WSHSY and SAAADI. V was trimmed by 6 bases and J by 9 bases, leaving 18 bases between them. The CDR3 runs 13 residues. The CDR3: CASSDKPQLGQYF. The CDR3 nucleotides are TGCGCCAGCAGCGACAAACCACAACTCGGGCAGTACTTC.

The gene calls are TRBV6-5 and TRBJ1-2; TRBD1 matches 9 bases. CDR3 size: 13 residues. Germline CDR1 MNHEY, CDR2 SVGAGI. V shed 6 bases, J shed 3 bases, and the junction held 2 bases outside the gene matches. CDR3: CASRTGGYYGYTF. For the CDR3, the DNA is TGTGCCAGCAGGACAGGGGGATACTATGGCTACACCTTC.

The chain employs TRBV14 and TRBJ1-4, with TRBD1 identical over 9 bases. Losses at the gene ends were 2 bases for V and 2 bases for J; bases not matched to a gene: 0. The CDR3 has 15 amino acids. In germline, CDR1 is SGHDN, CDR2 FVKESK. The DNA for the CDR3 is TGTGCCAGCAGCCAAACAGGGGGCACTAATGAAAAACTGTTTTTT. Its translation: CASSQTGGTNEKLFF.

The chain links TRBV18 to TRBJ2-1, with TRBD1 matching 11 bases. Trimming cost V 1 base and J 7 bases; bases outside gene matches: 6. The germline V gene encodes CDR1 KGHSH and CDR2 LQKENI. The CDR3 is 16 amino acids. CDR3 bases: TGTGCCAGCTCACCACTCCGGGACAGGGGGTATAATGAGCAGTTCTTC. This codes for CASSPLRDRGYNEQFF.

V and J are TRBV6-5 and TRBJ1-2; no clear D gene. Trimming shortened V by 6 bases and J by 6 bases, and 17 bases separated the two germline ends. The germline V gene has CDR1 MNHEY and CDR2 SVGAGI. This CDR3 is built from 14 residues. CDR3: CASRSRDPNDGYTF. DNA for the CDR3: TGTGCCAGCAGATCACGGGATCCAAACGATGGCTACACCTTC.

The gene calls are TRBV4-3 and TRBJ2-1; D is perhaps TRBD2 (5 bases). Germline lookup yields CDR1 LGHNA and CDR2 YSLEER. The CDR3 is made up of 14 amino acids. Trimming left V 0 bases short and J 6 bases short, with 9 bases between. This CDR3 reads CASSQEEGINEQFF. In DNA, the CDR3 is TGCGCCAGCAGCCAAGAAGAGGGCATCAATGAGCAGTTCTTC.

This chain joins TRBV9 and TRBJ2-7; D is unresolved. The length of the CDR3 is 14 residues. V dropped 1 base and J dropped 6 bases, with 14 bases sitting between them. CDR1 is SGDLS, CDR2 YYNGEE, per germline. CDR3 nucleotides: TGTGCCAGCAGCGTATACCCGGCGGCTTCCGAGCAGTACTTC. Translation: CASSVYPAASEQYF.

The genes are TRBV10-2 and TRBJ2-1; tentatively, D is TRBD1 (6 bases). V lost 4 bases to trimming and J lost 3 bases, with 10 bases between them. CDR1 and CDR2 (germline): WSHSY, SAAADI. The CDR3 is 14 amino acids. The CDR3 reads CASSGTVRYNEQFF. CDR3 coding DNA: TGCGCCAGCAGTGGGACAGTTCGCTACAATGAGCAGTTCTTC.

This chain connects TRBV27 to TRBJ1-2, with 10 bases identical to TRBD1. CDR3 length: 13 amino acids. The V and J ends lost 6 bases and 8 bases, in that order; junction bases with no gene match: 6. Germline lookup yields CDR1 MNHEY and CDR2 SMNVEV (reference sequence). This CDR3 reads CASSLGTGVGYTF. DNA for the CDR3: TGTGCCAGCAGCTTGGGGACAGGGGTAGGCTACACCTTC.

V gene TRBV11-2 combines with J gene TRBJ2-5, with 9 bases identical to TRBD1. Germline V gives CDR1 SGHAT, CDR2 FQNNGV. The J segment lost 4 bases and the V segment lost 0 bases, leaving 3 bases of the junction unmatched. This CDR3 is 15 amino acids long. CDR3 coding DNA: TGTGCCAGCAGCTTAGAAGGGACAGGGCTAGAGACCCAGTACTTC. Encoded protein: CASSLEGTGLETQYF.

In regard to this clone: The germline gene is not matched at one end of the junction; a read error may be the cause. This rearrangement joins TRBV7-9 to TRBJ2-5; 9 nucleotides match TRBD2. This CDR3 has 12 amino acids. The germline CDR1 and CDR2 sequences are SEHNR and FQNEAQ (reference sequence). This CDR3 reads CASSLELGLADF. CDR3 coding DNA: TGTGCCAGCAGCTTAGAGCTGGGACTAGCTGACTTC.

The chain employs TRBV10-3 and TRBJ1-4; 9 positions agree with TRBD1. The CDR3 covers 16 residues. CDR1 and CDR2 from the germline V gene are ENHRY and SYGVKD. Losses at the gene ends were 3 bases for V and 2 bases for J; bases not matched to a gene: 4. DNA of the CDR3: TGTGCCATCAGTGACCCTGGACAGGGGACTAATGAAAAACTGTTTTTT. This encodes CAISDPGQGTNEKLFF.

The V gene is TRBV4-1, the J gene TRBJ2-3, with D uncertain. Looked up from germline, CDR1 is MGHRA and CDR2 is YSYEKL. This CDR3 is 14 amino acids long. V was trimmed by 0 bases and J by 3 bases, leaving 7 bases between them. The CDR3, as DNA: TGCGCCAGCAGCCAAGAACCAGTAACAGATACGCAGTATTTT. Protein product: CASSQEPVTDTQYF.